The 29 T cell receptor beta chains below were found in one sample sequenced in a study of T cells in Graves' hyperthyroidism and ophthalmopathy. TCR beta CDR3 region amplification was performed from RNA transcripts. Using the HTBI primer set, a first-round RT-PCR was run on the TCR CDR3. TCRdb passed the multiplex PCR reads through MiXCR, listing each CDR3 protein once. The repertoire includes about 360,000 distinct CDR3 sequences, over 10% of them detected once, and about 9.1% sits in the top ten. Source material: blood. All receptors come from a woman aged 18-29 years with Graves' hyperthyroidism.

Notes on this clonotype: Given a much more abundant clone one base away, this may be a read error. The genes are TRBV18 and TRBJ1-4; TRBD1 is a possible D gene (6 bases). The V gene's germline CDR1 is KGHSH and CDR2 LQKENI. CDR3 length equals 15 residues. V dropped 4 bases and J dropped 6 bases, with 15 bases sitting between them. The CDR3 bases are TGTGCCAGCTCACTGGGGGCTGGGGGAGATGAAAAACTGTTTTTT. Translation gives CASSLGAGGDEKLFF.

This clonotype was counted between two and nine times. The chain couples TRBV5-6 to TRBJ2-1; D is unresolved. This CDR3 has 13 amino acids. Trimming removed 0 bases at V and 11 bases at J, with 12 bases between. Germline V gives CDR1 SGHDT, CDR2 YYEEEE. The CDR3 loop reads CASSLAGSVQQFF. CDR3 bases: TGTGCCAGCAGCTTGGCAGGATCCGTACAGCAGTTCTTC.

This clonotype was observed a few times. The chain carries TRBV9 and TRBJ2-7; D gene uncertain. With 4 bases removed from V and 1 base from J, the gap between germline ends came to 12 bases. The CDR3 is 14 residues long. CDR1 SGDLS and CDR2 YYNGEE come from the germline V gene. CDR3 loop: CASSPTTDSYEQYF. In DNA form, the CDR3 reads TGTGCCAGCAGCCCGACGACGGATTCCTACGAGCAGTACTTC.

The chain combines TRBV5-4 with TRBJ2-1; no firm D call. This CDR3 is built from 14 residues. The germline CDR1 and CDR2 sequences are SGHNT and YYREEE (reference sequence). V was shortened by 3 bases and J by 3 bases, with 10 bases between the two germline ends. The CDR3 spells CASSSSYGYNEQFF. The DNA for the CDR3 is TGTGCCAGCAGCTCGTCGTACGGCTACAATGAGCAGTTCTTC.

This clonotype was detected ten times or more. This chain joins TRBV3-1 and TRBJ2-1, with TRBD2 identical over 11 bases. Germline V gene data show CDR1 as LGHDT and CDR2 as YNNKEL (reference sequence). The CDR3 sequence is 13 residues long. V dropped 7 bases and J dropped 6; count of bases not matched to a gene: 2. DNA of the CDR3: TGTGCCAGCACTAGCGGGGGGATCAATGAGCAGTTCTTC. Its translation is CASTSGGINEQFF.

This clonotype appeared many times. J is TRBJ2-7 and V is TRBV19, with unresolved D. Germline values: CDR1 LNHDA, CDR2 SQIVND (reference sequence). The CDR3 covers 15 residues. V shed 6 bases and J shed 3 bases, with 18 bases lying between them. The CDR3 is CASSPSVNAHYEQYF. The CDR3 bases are TGTGCCAGTAGCCCGTCGGTCAATGCTCACTACGAGCAGTACTTC.

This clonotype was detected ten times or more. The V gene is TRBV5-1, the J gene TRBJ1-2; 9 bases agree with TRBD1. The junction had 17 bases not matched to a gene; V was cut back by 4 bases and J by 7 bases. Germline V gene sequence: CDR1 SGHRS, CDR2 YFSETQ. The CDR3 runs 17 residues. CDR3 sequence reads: CASSVQGASLDGFGYTF. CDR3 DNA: TGCGCCAGCAGCGTACAGGGGGCTTCCTTGGACGGCTTTGGCTACACCTTC.

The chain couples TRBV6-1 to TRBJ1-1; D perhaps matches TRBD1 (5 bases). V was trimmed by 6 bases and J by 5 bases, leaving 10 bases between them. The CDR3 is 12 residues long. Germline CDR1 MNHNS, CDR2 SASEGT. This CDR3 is CASSEGKTEAFF. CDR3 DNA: TGTGCCAGCAGCGAGGGGAAGACTGAAGCTTTCTTT.

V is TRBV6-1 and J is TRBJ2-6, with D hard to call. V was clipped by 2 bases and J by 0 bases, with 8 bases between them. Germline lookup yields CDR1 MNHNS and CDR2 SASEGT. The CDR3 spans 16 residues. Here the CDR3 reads CASSESKSSGANVLTF. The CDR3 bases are TGTGCCAGCAGTGAAAGTAAGAGCTCTGGGGCCAACGTCCTGACTTTC.

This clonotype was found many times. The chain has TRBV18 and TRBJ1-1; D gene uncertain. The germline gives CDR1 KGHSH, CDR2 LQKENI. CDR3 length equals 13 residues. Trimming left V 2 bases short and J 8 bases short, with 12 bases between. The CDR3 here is CASSPGVEREAFF. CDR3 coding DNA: TGTGCCAGCTCACCAGGGGTCGAGAGGGAAGCTTTCTTT.

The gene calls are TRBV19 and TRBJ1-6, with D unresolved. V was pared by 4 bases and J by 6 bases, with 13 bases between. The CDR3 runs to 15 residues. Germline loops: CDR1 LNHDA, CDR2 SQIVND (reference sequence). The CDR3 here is CASSNTGPLNSPLHF. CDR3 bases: TGTGCCAGTAGTAACACCGGGCCGCTTAATTCACCCCTCCACTTT.

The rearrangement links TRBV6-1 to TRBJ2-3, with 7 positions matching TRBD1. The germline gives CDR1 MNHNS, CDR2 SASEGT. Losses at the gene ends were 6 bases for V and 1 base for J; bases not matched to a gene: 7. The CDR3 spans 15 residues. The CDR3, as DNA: TGTGCCAGCAGAAATACAGGGGATGGCACAGATACGCAGTATTTT. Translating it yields CASRNTGDGTDTQYF.

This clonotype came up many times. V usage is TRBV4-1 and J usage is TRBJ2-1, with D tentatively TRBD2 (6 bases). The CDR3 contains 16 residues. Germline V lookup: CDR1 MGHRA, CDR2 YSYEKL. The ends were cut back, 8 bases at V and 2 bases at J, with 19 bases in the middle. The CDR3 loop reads CASLLRPGDTYNEQFF. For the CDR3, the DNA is TGCGCCAGCTTACTCAGGCCGGGGGATACCTACAATGAGCAGTTCTTC.

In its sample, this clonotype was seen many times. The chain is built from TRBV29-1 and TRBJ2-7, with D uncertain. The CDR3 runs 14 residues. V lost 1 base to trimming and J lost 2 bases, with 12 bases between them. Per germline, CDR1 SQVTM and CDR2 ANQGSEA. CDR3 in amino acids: CSVEGGPHPYEQYF. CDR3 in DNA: TGCAGCGTTGAAGGCGGACCCCATCCCTACGAGCAGTACTTC.

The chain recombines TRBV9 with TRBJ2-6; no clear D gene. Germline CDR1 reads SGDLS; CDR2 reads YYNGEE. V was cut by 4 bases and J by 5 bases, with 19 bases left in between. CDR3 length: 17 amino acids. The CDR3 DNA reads TGTGCCAGCAGCCACCAGGCCCTTCGAGATAGGGCCAACGTCCTGACTTTC. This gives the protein CASSHQALRDRANVLTF.

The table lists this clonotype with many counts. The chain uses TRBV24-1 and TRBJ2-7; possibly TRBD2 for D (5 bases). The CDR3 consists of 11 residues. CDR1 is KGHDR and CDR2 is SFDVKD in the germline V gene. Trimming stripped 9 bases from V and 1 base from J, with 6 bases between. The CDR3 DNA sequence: TGTGCCACCCCGGGATCCTACGAGCAGTACTTC. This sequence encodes CATPGSYEQYF.

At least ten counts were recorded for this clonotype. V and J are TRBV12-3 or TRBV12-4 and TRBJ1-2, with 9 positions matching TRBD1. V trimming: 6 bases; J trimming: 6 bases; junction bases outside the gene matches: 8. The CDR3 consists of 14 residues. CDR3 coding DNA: TGTGCCAGCAGCCTTGACAGGGGGAAGCATGGCTACACCTTC. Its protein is CASSLDRGKHGYTF.

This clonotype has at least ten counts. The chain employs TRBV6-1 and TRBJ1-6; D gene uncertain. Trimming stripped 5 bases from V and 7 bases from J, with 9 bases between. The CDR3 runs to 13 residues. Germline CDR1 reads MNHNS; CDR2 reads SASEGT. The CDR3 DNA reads TGTGCCAGCAGTCTTCGAGAGAATTCACCCCTCCACTTT. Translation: CASSLRENSPLHF.

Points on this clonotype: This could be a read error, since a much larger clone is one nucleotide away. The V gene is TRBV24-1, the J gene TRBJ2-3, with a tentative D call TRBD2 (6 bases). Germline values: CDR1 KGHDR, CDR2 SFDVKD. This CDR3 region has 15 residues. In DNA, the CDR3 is TGTGCCACCAGTGATTGGAGGGGTCCCACAGATACGCGGTATTTT. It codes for CATSDWRGPTDTRYF.

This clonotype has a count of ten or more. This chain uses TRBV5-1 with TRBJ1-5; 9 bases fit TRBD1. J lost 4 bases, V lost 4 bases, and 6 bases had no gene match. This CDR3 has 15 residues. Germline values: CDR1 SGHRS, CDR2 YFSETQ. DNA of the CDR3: TGCGCCAGCAGCACCGGGACAGGGCTTAATCAGCCCCAGCATTTT. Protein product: CASSTGTGLNQPQHF.

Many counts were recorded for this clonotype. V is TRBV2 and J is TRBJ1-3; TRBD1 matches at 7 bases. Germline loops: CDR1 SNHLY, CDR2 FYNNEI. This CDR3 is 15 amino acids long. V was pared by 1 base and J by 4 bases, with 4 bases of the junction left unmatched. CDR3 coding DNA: TGTGCCAGCAGTGAAGGTCTACAGGGGGGAAACACCATATATTTT. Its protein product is CASSEGLQGGNTIYF.

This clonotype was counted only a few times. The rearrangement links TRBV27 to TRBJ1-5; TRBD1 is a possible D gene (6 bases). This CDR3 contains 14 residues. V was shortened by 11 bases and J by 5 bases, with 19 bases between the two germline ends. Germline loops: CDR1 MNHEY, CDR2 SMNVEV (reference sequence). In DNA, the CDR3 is TGTGCCTCAAGGCCGGGGACACTGGATCAGCCCCAGCATTTT. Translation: CASRPGTLDQPQHF.

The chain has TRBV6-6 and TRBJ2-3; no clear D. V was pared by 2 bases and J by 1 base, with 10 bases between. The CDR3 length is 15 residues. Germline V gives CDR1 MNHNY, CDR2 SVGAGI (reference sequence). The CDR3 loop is CASSYAPLGTDTQYF. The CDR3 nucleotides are TGTGCCAGCAGTTACGCCCCGCTAGGCACAGATACGCAGTATTTT.

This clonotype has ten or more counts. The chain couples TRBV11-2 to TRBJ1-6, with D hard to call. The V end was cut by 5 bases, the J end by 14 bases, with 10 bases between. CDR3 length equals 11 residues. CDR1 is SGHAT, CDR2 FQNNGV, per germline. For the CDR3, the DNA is TGTGCCAGCAGCCAGCAATCGACCCTCCACTTT. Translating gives CASSQQSTLHF. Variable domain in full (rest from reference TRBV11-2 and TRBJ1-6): EAGVAQSPRYKIIEKRQSVAFWCNPISGHATLYWYQQILGQGPKLLIQFQNNGVVDDSQLPKDRFSAERLKGVDSTLKIQPAKLEDSAVYLCASSQQSTLHFGNGTRLTVT.

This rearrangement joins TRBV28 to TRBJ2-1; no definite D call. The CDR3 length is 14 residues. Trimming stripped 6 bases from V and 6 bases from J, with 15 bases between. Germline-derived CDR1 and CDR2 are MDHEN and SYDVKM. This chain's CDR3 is CASSLKWALNEQFF. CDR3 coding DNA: TGTGCCAGCAGCTTGAAGTGGGCCCTCAATGAGCAGTTCTTC.

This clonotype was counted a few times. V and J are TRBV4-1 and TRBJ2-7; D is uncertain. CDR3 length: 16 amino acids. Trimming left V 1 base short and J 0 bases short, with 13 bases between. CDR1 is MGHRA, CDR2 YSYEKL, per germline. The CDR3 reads CASSQVPNPLSYEQYF. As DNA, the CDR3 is TGCGCCAGCAGCCAAGTCCCAAACCCCCTCTCCTACGAGCAGTACTTC.

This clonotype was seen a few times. Here the CDR3 DNA reads TGCGCCAGCAGCCAAGATCCGCTAGCTTACGAGACCCAGTACTTC. This gives the protein CASSQDPLAYETQYF. The chain carries TRBV4-1 and TRBJ2-5; a weak D match, TRBD2 (5 bases). V lost 0 bases and J lost 5, with 13 bases in between. This CDR3 region has 15 residues. The germline V gene encodes CDR1 MGHRA and CDR2 YSYEKL.

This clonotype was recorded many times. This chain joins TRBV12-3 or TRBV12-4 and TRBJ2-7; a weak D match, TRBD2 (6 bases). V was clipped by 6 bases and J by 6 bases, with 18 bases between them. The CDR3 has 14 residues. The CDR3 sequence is CASRFGGAGFEQYF. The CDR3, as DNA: TGTGCCAGCAGATTCGGCGGCGCGGGATTCGAGCAGTACTTC.

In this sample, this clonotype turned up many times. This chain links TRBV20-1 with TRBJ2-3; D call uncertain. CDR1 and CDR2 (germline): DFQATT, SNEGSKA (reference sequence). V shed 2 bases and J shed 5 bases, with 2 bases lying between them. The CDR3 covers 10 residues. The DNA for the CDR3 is TGCAGTGCTAGATTAGATACGCAGTATTTT. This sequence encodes CSARLDTQYF.